The T cell receptor (beta chain) described here comes from a study of early T cells in non-severe SARS-CoV-2 infection. V lost 3 bases, J lost 6 bases, and 6 bases lay in between. The CDR3 length is 12 residues. TCRdb re-derived calls from the 5' RACE reads in MiXCR, one entry per CDR3 protein. The table lists 45,000 to 60,000 distinct CDR3 sequences, roughly 8.7% of them singletons. This clonotype has at least ten counts. The source was whole blood, collected at baseline. V and J are TRBV12-3 or TRBV12-4 and TRBJ2-1; D uncertain. The clonotype comes from an adult who was a healthcare worker with PCR-confirmed SARS-CoV-2 infection or an uninfected control (not recorded which). CDR3 sequence: CASSFRVNEQFF. CDR3 DNA sequence: TGTGCCAGCAGTTTTAGGGTCAATGAGCAGTTCTTC.